The clone carrying this T cell receptor (beta chain) was recorded only once. This entry comes from a study of OX40 agonist ivuxolimab in advanced cancers. Only in-frame clones appear in the TCRdb table, and some are missing; sequencing was by immunoSEQ multiplex PCR. Among around 66,000 clones, around 90% were seen once, and the ten largest hold just over 2%. V dropped 7 bases and J dropped 7 bases, with 23 bases sitting between them. The CDR3 has 17 residues. CDR1 is SNHLY and CDR2 is FYNNEI in the germline V gene. The chain links TRBV2 to TRBJ1-6, with D possibly being TRBD1 (6 bases). The material sequenced was CD4+ or CD8+ T cells sorted from blood, taken in a trial of the OX40 agonist ivuxolimab. The origin of this receptor is an adult with an advanced solid tumor such as melanoma, head and neck, liver or kidney cancer. This CDR3 reads CASITRGSGTSNSPLHF. CDR3 nucleotide sequence: TGTGCCAGCATTACCCGAGGGTCTGGGACAAGCAATTCACCCCTCCACTTT.